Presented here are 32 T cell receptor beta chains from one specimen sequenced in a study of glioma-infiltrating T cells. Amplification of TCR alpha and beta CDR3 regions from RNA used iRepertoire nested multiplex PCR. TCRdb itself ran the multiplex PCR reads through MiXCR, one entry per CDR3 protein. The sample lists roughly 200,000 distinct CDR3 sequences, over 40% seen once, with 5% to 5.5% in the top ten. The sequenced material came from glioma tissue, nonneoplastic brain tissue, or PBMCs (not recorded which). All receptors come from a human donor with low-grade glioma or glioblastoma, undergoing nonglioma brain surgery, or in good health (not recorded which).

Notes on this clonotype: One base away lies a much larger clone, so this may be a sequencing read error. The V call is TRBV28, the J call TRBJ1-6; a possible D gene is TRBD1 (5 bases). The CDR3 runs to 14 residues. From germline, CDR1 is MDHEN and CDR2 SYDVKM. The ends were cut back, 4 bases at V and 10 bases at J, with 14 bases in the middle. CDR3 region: CASSSSREGSPLHF. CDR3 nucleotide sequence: TGTGCCAGCAGTTCATCCAGGGAAGGGTCACCCCTCCACTTT.

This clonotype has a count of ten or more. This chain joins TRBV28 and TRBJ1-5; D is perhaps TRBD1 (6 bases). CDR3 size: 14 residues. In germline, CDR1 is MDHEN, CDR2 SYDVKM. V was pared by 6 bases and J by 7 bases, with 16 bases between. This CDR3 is CASRQTGSLQPQHF. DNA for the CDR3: TGTGCCAGCAGACAAACAGGGTCTTTACAGCCCCAGCATTTT.

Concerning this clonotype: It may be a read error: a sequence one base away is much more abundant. The CDR3 here is CASIQGQGAWKETEYF. CDR3 nucleotide sequence: TGTGCCAGCATCCAGGGACAGGGGGCTTGGAAGGAGACCGAGTACTTC. J is TRBJ2-5 and V is TRBV6-1; 12 bases match TRBD1. The germline CDR1 and CDR2 sequences are MNHNS and SASEGT. There are 16 residues in the CDR3.

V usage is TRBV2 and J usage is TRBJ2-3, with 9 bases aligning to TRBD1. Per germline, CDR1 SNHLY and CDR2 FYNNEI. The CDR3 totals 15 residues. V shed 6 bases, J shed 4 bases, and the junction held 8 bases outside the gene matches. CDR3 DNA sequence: TGTGCCAGCAGGGTCCCGGGACAGGGTTCAGATACGCAGTATTTT. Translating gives CASRVPGQGSDTQYF.

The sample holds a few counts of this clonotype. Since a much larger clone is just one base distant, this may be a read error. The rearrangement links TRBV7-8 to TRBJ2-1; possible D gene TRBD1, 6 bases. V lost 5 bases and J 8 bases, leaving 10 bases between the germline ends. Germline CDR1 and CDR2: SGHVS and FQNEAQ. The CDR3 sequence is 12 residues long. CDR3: CASSLHRDEQFF. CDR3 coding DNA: TGTGCCAGCAGCCTCCACAGGGATGAGCAGTTCTTC. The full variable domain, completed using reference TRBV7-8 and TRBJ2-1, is GAGVSQSPRYKVAKRGQDVALRCDPISGHVSLFWYQQALGQGPEFLTYFQNEAQLDKSGLPSDRFFAERPEGSVSTLKIQRTQQEDSAVYLCASSLHRDEQFFGPGTRLTVL.

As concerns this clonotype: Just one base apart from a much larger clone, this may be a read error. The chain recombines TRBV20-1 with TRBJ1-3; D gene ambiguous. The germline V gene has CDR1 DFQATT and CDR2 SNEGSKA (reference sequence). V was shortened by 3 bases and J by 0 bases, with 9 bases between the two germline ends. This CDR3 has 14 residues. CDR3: CSARSTHSGNTIYF. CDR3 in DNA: TGCAGTGCTAGGTCGACTCACTCTGGAAACACCATATATTTT.

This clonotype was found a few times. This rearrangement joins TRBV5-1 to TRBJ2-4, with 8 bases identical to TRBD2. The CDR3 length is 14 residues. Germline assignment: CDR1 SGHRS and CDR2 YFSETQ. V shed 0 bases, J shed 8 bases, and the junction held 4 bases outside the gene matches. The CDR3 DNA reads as TGCGCCAGCAGCTTGGAGACGGGAGGGGACATTCAGTACTTC. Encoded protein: CASSLETGGDIQYF.

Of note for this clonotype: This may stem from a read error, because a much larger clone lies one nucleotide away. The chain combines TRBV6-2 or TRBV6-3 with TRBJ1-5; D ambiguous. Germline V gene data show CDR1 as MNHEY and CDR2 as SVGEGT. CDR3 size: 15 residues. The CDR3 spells CASSVAGSSNQPEHF. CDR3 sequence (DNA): TGTGCCAGCAGTGTCGCCGGGAGCAGCAATCAGCCCGAGCATTTT.

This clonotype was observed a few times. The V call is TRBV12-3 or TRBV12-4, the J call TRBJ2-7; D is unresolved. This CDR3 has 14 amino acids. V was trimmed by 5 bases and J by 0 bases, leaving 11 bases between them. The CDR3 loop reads CASSLGRVSYEQYF. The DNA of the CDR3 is TGTGCCAGCAGTCTCGGACGAGTCTCCTACGAGCAGTACTTC.

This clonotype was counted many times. The CDR3 here is CASSHRDGGNQPQHF. The CDR3 DNA reads TGTGCCAGCAGCCACCGGGACGGTGGCAATCAGCCCCAGCATTTT. This chain uses TRBV14 with TRBJ1-5, with a possible D match to TRBD1 (5 bases). Germline V gene data show CDR1 as SGHDN and CDR2 as FVKESK. This CDR3 has 15 residues. Trimming pared 3 bases from V and 2 bases from J, leaving 11 bases between. The full variable domain, rest sourced from reference TRBV14 and TRBJ1-5, is EAGVTQFPSHSVIEKGQTVTLRCDPISGHDNLYWYRRVMGKEIKFLLHFVKESKQDESGMPNNRFLAERTGGTYSTLKVQPAELEDSGVYFCASSHRDGGNQPQHFGDGTRLSIL.

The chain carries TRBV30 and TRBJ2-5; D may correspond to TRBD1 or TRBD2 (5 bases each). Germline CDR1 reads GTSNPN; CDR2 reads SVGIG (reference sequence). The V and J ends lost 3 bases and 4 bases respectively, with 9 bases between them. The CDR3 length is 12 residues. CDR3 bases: TGTGCCTGGAGGGGGACCGTAGAGACCCAGTACTTC. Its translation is CAWRGTVETQYF.

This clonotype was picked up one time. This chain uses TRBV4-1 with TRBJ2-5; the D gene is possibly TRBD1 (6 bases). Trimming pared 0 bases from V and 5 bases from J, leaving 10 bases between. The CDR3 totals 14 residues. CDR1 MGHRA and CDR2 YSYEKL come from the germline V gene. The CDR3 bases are TGCGCCAGCAGCCAAGAGGTGGGGGCCGAGACCCAGTACTTC. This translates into CASSQEVGAETQYF.

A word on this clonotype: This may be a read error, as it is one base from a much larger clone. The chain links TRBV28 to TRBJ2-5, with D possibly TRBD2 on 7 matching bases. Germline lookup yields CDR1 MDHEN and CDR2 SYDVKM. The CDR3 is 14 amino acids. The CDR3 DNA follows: TGTGCCAGCAGGGGGGGGCTCTGGGGCGGGACCAAGTACTTC. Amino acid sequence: CASRGGLWGGTKYF. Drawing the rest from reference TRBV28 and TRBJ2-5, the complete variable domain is DVKVTQSSRYLVKRTGEKVFLECVQDMDHENMFWYRQDPGLGLRLIYFSYDVKMKEKGDIPEGYSVSREKKERFSLILESASTNQTSMYLCASRGGLWGGTKYFGPGTRLLVL.

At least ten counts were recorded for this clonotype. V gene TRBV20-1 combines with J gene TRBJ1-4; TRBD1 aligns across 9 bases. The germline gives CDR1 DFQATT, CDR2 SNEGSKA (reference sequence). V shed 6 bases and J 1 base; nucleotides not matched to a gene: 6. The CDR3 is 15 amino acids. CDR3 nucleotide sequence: TGCAGTGCACACCCGGGACAGGGAACTAATGAAAAACTGTTTTTT. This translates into CSAHPGQGTNEKLFF.

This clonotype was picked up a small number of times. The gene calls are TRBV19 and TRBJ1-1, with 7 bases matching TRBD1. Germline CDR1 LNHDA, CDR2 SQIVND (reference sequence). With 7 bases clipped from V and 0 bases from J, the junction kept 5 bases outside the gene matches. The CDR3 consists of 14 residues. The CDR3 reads CASTPGGVNTEAFF. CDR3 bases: TGTGCCAGTACCCCAGGGGGGGTGAACACTGAAGCTTTCTTT.

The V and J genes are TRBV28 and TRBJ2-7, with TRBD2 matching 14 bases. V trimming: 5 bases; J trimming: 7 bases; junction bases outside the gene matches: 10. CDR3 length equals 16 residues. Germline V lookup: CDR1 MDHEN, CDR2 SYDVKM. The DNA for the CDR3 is TGTGCCAGCAGTGAGAGACTAGCGGGAGGGCAGGGTGAGCAGTACTTC. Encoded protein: CASSERLAGGQGEQYF.

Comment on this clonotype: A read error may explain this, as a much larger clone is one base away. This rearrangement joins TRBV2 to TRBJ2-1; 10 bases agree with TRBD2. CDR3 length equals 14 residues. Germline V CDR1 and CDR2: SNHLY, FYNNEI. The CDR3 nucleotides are TGTGCCAGCTCGGCTAGCGGGAGTTACGATGAGCAGTTATTC. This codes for CASSASGSYDEQLF.

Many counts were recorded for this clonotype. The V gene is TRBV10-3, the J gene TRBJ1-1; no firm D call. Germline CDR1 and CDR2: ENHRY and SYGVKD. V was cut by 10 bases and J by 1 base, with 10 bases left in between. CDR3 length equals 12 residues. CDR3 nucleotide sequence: TGTGCCACCACTAGAGAGAACACTGAAGCTTTCTTT. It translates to CATTRENTEAFF.

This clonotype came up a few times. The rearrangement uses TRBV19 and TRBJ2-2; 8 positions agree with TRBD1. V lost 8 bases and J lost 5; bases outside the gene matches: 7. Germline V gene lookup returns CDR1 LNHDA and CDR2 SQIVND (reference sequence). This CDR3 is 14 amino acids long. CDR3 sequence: CASQPGQETGELFF. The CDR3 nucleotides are TGTGCCAGTCAACCGGGACAGGAGACCGGGGAGCTGTTTTTT.

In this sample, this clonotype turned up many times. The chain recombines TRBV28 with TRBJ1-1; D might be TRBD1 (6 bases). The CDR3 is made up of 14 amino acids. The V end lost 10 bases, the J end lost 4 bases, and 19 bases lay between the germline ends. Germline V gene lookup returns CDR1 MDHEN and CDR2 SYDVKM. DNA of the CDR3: TGTGCCATCCAGCGGGGGGGCCGGGGCACTGAAGCTTTCTTT. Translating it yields CAIQRGGRGTEAFF. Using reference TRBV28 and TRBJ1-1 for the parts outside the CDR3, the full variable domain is DVKVTQSSRYLVKRTGEKVFLECVQDMDHENMFWYRQDPGLGLRLIYFSYDVKMKEKGDIPEGYSVSREKKERFSLILESASTNQTSMYLCAIQRGGRGTEAFFGQGTRLTVV.

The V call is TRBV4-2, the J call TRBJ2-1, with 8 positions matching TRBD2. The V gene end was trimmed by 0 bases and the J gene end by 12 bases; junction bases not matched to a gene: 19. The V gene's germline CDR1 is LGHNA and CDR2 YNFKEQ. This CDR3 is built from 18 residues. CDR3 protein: CASSQEIGGGRSFPWQFF. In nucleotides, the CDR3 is TGTGCCAGCAGCCAAGAAATAGGCGGCGGGAGGTCCTTCCCATGGCAGTTCTTC.

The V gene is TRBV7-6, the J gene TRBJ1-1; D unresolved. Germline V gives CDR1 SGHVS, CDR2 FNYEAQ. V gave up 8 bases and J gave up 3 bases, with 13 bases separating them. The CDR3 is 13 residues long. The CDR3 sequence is CASSAREDTEAFF. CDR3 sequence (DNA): TGTGCCAGCTCGGCCCGGGAAGACACTGAAGCTTTCTTT.

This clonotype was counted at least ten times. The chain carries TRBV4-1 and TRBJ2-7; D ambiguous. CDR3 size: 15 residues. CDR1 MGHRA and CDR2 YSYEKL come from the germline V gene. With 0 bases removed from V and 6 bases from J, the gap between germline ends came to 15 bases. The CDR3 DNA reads TGCGCCAGCAGCCAAGATCAGTTACCCGGCCCCGAGCAGTACTTC. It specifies CASSQDQLPGPEQYF.

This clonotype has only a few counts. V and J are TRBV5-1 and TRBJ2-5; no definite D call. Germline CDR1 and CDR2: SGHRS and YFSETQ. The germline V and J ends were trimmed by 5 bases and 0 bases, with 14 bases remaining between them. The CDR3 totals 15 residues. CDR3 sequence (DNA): TGCGCCAGCAGACGCGGCGACGGATACCAAGAGACCCAGTACTTC. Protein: CASRRGDGYQETQYF.

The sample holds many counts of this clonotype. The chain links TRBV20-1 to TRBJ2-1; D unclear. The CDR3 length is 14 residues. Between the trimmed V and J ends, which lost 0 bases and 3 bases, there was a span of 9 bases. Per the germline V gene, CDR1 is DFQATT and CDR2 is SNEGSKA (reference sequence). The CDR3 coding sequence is TGCAGTGCTAGAGATGTGGGTCACTACAATGAGCAGTTCTTC. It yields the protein CSARDVGHYNEQFF.

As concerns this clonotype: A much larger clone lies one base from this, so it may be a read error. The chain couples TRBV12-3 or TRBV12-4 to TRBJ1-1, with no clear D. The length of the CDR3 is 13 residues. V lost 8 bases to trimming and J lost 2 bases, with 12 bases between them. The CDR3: CASVTTNNTEAFF. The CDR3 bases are TGTGCCAGCGTGACAACGAATAACACTGAAGCTTTCTTT.

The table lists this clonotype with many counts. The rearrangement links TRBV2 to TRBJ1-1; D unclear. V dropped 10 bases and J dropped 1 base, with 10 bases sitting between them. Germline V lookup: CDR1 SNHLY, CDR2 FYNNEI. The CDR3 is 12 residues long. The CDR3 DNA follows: TGTGCCATTGGACGGACGAACACTGAAGCTTTCTTT. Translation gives CAIGRTNTEAFF.

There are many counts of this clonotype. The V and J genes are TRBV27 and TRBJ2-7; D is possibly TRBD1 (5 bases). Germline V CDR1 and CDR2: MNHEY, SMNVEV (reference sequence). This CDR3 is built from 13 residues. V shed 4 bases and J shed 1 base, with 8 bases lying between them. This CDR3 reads CASSSAGSYEQYF. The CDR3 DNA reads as TGTGCCAGCAGTTCTGCAGGGTCCTACGAGCAGTACTTC.

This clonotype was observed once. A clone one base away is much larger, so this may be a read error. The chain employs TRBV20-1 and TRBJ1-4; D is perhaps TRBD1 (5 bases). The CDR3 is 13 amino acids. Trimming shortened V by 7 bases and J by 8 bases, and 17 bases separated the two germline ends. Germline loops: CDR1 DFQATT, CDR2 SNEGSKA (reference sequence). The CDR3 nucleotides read TGCAGTGACGAGAAAGTGGGGCGGGAAAAACTGTTTTTT. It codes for CSDEKVGREKLFF.

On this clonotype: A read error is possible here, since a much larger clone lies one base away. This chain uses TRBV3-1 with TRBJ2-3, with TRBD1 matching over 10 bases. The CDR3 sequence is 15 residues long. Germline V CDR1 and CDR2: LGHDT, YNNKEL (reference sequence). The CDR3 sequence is CANSHGTGDTDTQYF. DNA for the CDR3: TGTGCCAACAGCCACGGGACAGGGGACACAGATACGCAGTATTTT.

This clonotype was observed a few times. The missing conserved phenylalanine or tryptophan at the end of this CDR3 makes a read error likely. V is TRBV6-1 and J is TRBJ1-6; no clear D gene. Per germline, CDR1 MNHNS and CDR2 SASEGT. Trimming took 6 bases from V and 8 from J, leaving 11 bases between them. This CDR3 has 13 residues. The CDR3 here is CASSIVHDSPLHL. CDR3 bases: TGTGCCAGCAGCATCGTGCATGATTCACCCCTCCACCTT.

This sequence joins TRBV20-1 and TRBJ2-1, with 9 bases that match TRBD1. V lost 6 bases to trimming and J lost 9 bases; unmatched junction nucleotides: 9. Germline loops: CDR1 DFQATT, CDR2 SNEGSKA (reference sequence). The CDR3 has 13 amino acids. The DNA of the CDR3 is TGCAGTGCCGCACAGGGGGCGTTCTTTGAGCAGTTCTTC. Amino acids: CSAAQGAFFEQFF.